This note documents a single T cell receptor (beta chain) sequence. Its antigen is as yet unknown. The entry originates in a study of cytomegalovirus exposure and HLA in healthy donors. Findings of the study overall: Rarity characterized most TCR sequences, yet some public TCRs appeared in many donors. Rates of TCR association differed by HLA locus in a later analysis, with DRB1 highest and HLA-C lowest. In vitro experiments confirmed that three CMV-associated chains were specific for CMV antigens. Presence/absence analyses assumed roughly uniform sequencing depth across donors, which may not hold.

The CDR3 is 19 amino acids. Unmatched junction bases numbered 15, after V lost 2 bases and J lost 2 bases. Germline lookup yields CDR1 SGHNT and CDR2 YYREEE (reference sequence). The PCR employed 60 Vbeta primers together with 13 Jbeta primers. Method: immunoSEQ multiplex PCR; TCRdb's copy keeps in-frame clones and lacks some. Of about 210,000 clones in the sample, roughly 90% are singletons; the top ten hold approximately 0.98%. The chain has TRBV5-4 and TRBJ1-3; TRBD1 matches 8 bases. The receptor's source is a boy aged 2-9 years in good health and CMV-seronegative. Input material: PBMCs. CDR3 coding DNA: TGTGCCAGCAGCTTTGGACAGGGACTCCAAATGGTAGCTGGAAACACCATATATTTT. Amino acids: CASSFGQGLQMVAGNTIYF.